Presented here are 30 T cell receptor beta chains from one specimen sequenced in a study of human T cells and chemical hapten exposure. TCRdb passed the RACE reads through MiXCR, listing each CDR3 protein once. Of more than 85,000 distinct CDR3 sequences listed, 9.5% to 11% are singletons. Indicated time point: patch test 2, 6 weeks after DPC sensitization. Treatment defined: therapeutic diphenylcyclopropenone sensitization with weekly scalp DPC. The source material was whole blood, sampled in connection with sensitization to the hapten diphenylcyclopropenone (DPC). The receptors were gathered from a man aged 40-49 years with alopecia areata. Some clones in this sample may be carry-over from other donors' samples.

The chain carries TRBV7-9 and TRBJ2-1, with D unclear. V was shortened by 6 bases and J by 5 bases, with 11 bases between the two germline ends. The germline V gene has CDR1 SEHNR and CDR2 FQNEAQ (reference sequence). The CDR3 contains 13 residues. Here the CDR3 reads CASRWAGDNEQFF. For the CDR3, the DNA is TGTGCCAGCAGATGGGCTGGGGACAATGAGCAGTTCTTC.

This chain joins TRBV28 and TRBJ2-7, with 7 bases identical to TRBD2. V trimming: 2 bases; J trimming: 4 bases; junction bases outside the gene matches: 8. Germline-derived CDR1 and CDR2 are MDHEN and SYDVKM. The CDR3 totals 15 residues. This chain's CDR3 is CASSLTGGSGYEQYF. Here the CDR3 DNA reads TGTGCCAGCAGTTTAACAGGCGGGAGTGGGTACGAGCAGTACTTC.

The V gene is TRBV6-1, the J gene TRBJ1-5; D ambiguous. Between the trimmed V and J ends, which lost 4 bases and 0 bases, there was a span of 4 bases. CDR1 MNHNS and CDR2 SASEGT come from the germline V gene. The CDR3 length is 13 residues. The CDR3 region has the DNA TGTGCCAGCAGTGGGCTTAGCAATCAGCCCCAGCATTTT. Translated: CASSGLSNQPQHF.

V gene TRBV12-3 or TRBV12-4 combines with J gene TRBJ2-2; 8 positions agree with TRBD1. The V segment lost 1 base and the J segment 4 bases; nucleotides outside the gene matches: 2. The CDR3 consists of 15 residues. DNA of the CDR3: TGTGCCAGCAGTTTAGAAGGGACAGGCACCGGGGAGCTGTTTTTT. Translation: CASSLEGTGTGELFF.

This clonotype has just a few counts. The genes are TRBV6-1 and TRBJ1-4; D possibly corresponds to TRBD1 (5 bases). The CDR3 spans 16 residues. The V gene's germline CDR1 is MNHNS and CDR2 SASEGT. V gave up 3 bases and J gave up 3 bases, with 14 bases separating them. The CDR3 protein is CASSDLRGRSNEKLFF. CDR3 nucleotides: TGTGCCAGCAGTGACTTGAGGGGCAGGTCTAATGAAAAACTGTTTTTT.

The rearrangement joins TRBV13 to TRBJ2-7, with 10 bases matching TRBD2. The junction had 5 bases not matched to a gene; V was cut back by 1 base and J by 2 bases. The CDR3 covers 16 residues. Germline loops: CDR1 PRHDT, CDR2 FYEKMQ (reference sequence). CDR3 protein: CASSLEGLAGAYEQYV. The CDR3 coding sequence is TGTGCCAGCAGCTTAGAAGGGCTAGCGGGAGCCTACGAGCAGTACGTC.

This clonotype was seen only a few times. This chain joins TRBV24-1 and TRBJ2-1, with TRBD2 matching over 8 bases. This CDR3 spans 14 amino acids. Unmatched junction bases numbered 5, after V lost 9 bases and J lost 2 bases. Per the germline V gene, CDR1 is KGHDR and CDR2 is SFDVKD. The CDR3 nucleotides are TGTGCCACCGGCTCAGCGGGGGCCTACAATGAGCAGTTCTTC. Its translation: CATGSAGAYNEQFF.

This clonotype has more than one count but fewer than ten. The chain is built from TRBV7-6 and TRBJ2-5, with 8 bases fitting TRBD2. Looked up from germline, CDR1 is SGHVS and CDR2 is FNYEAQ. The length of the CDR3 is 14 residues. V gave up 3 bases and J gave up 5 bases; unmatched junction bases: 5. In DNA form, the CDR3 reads TGTGCCAGCAGCTTGAGCGGGAGTAGGGAGACCCAGTACTTC. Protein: CASSLSGSRETQYF.

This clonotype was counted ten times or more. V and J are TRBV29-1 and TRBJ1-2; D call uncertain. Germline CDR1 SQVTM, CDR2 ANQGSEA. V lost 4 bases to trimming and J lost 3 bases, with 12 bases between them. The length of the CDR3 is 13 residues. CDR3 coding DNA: TGCAGCGTTGTGAGGATTAACGACTATGGCTACACCTTC. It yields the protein CSVVRINDYGYTF.

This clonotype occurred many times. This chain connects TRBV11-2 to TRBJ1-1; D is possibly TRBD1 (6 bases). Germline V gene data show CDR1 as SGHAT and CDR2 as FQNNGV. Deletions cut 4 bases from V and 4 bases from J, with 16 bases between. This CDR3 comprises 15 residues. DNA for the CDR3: TGTGCCAGCAGCTCCCCCGAACAGGGTTTCACTGAAGCTTTCTTT. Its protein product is CASSSPEQGFTEAFF.

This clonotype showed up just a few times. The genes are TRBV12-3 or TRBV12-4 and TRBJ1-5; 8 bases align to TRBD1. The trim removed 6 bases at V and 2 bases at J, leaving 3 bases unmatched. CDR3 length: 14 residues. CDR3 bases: TGTGCCAGCAGACTGACAGGGGGCAATCAGCCCCAGCATTTT. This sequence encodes CASRLTGGNQPQHF.

In DNA form, the CDR3 reads TGCGCCAGCAGCTTGGTGGAGTGGCGGTCGGGTGGGGCCAACGTCCTGACTTTC. This codes for CASSLVEWRSGGANVLTF. The chain links TRBV5-1 to TRBJ2-6, with D hard to call. Germline V lookup: CDR1 SGHRS, CDR2 YFSETQ. This CDR3 region has 18 residues. With 0 bases removed from V and 3 bases from J, the gap between germline ends came to 16 bases.

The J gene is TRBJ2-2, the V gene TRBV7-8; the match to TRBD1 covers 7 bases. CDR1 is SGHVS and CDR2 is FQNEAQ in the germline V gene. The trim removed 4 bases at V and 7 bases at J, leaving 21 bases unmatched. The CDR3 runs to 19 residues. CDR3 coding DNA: TGTGCCAGCAGCTCTAGGGGTGACAGGGCGCTCCCTCTTAACGGGGAGCTGTTTTTT. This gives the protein CASSSRGDRALPLNGELFF.

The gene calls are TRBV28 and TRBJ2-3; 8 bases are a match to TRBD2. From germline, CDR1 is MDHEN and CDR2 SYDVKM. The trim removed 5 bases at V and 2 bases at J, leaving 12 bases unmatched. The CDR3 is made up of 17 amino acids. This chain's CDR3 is CASSPLFGREDTDTQYF. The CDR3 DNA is TGTGCCAGCAGTCCTCTTTTCGGGCGGGAGGACACAGATACGCAGTATTTT.

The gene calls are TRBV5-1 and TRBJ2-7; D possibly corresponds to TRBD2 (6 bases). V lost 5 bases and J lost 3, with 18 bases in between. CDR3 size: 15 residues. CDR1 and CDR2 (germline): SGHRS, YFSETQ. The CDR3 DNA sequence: TGCGCCAGCAGGGTCGACTCCGGGACTTTCTACGAGCAGTACGTC. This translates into CASRVDSGTFYEQYV.

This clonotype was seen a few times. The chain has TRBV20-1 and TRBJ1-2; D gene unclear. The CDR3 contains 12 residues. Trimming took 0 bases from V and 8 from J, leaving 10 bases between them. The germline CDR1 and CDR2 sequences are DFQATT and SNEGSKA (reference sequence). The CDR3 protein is CSARDERYGYTF. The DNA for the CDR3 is TGCAGTGCTAGAGATGAACGGTACGGCTACACCTTC.

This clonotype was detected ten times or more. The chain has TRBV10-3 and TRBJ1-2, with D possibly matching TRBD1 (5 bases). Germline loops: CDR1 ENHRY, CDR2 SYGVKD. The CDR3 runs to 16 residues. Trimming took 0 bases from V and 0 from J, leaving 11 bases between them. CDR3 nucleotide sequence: TGTGCCATCAGTGAGTCGGGGAAGACAGCTAACTATGGCTACACCTTC. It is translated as CAISESGKTANYGYTF.

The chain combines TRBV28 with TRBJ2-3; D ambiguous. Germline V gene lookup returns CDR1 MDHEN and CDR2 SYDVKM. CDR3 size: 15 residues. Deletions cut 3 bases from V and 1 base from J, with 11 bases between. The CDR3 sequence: CASSLTQTGTDTQYF. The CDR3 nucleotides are TGTGCCAGCAGTTTGACCCAAACGGGCACAGATACGCAGTATTTT.

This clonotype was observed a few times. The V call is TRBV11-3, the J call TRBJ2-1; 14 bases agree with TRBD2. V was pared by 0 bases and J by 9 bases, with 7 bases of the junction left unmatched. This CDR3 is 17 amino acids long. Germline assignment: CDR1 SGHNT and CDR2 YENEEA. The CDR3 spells CASSLDVGTSGSSEQFF. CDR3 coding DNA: TGTGCCAGCAGCTTAGATGTCGGGACTAGCGGGAGTAGTGAGCAGTTCTTC.

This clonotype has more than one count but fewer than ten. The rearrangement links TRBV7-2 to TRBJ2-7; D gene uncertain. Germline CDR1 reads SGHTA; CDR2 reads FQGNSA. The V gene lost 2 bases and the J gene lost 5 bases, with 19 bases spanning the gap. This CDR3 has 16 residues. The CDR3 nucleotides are TGTGCCAGCAGCTTATTCCGACTCGTGGTCGGAAACGAGCAGTACTTC. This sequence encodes CASSLFRLVVGNEQYF.

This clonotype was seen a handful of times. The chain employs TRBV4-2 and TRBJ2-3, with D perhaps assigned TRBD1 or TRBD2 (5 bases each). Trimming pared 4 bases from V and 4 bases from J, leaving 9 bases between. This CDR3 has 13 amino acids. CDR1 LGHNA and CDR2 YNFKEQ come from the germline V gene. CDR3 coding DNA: TGTGCCAGCAGCCCCGGGACGCCAGATACGCAGTATTTT. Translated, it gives CASSPGTPDTQYF.

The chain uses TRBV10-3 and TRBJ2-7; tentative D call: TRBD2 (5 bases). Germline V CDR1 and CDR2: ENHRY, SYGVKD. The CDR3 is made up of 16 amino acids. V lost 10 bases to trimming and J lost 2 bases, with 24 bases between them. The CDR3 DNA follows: TGTGCCACGCCTGGGCCGATTCGGGATCTAACCTACGAGCAGTACGTC. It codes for CATPGPIRDLTYEQYV.

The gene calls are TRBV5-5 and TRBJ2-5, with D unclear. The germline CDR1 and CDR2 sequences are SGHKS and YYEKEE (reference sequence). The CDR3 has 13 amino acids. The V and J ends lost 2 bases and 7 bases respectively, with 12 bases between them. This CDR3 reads CASSFFFTGTQYF. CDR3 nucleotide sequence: TGTGCCAGCAGCTTCTTCTTTACCGGGACCCAGTACTTC.

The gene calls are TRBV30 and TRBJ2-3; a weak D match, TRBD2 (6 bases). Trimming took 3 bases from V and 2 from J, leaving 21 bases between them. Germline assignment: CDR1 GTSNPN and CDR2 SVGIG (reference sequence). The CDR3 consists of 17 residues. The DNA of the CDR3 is TGTGCCTGGAGCACGGATGTTAGCGGAGCTTCCACAGATACGCAGTATTTT. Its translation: CAWSTDVSGASTDTQYF.

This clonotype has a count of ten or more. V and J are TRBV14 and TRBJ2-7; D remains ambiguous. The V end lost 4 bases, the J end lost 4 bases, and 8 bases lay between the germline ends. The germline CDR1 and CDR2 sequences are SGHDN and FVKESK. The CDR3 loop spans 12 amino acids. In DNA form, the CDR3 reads TGTGCCAGCAGCCCAACCTCGTACGAGCAGTACTTC. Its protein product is CASSPTSYEQYF.

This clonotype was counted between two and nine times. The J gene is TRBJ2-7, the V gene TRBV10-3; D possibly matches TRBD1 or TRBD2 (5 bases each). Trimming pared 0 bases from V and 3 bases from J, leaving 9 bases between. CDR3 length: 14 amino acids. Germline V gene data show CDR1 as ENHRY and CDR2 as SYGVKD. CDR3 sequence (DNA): TGTGCCATCAGTGAGTCGGGGGTAAACTACGAGCAGTACTTC. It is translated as CAISESGVNYEQYF.

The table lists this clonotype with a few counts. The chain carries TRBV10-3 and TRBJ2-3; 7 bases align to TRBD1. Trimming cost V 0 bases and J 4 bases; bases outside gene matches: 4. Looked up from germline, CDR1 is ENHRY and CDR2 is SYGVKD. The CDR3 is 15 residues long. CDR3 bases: TGTGCCATCAGTGAGTCCCAGGGACAGCCAGATACGCAGTATTTT. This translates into CAISESQGQPDTQYF.

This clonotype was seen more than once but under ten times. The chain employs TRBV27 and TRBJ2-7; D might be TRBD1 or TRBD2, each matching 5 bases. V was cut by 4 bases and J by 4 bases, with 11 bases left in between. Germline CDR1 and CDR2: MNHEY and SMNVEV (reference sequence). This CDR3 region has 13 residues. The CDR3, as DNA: TGTGCCAGCAGTTGGGACGGCCATTACGAGCAGTACTTC. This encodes CASSWDGHYEQYF.

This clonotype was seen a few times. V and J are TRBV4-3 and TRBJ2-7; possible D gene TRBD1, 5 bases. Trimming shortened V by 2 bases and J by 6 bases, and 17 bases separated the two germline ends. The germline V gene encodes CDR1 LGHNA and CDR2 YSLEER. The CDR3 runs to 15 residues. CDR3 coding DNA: TGCGCCAGCAGCCAAAGGGGCTCGCGTCGCATCGAGCAGTACTTC. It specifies CASSQRGSRRIEQYF.

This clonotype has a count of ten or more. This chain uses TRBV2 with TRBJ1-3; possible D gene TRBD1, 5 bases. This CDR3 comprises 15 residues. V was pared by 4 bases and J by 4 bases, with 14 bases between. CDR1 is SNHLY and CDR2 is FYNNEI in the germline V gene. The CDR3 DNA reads TGTGCCAGCAGTGTCGGAAGGCAGGGAGGAAACACCATATATTTT. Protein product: CASSVGRQGGNTIYF.